This TCR beta chain appears in the sequencing data of a study of blood T cell repertoires in COVID-19 (dated by TCRdb to 2020 to 2022). Study-wide context: The collaborator samples originated in the United States, Italy and Spain and spanned the acute and convalescent phases of COVID-19. Subjects who had been exposed to COVID-19, were actively infected with it, or had recovered from it provided the deeply sampled blood TCRbeta repertoires that made up the dataset. Sample metadata almost always included a de-identified subject ID, COVID-19 status, age in years and sex. A freely available public database, intended as a resource for researchers studying the immune response to SARS-CoV-2, is where the repertoires were released. Where HLA class I and class II types were available, the types were taken from metadata supplied by the sample provider, not from assay-based typing. The samples were drawn from two sources: the first 160 participants of the ongoing ImmuneRACE study, and fewer than 1,500 subjects contributed by 6 global collaborators. The material from the prospective study consisted of cDNA or gDNA derived from T cells, B-cell-depleted T cells, or PBMCs. Study-wide conclusions, independent of this receptor: How much clinical and demographic metadata was included differed by source and by participant, and the metadata was provided uncurated.

TCRbeta CDR3 regions were amplified from genomic DNA using the immunoSEQ Assay, a bias-controlled multiplex PCR. Concerning the study's data processing: The number of nucleated cells in each sample was estimated by amplification of reference gene primers within the assay. To quantify the absolute abundance of each unique TCRbeta CDR3 rearrangement, sequence reads were collapsed and filtered. Productive Simpson clonality was computed per sample as the square root of Simpson's diversity index over productive rearrangements. Entries here come from immuneACCESS through TCRdb and include only in-frame sequences with V and J called. Some clones fail to appear in such tables; in the studies checked, an unresolved V gene covers under half of the shortfall, and the cause of the remainder is unknown. V and J calls and clone size come straight from that table; D and trimming were deduced from the DNA. The sample table records about 290,000 clones; 89% of these occur just once. Around 10% of the sample rests with the top ten.

For this clone: Its antigen is currently not known. It has no much larger one-base neighbor in the sample; base qualities were not kept.

The germline V gene (reference sequence) gives CDR1 as LGHDT and CDR2 as YNNKEL. Its CDR3 holds 16 amino acids, cysteine through phenylalanine. Kept here is only the CDR3 DNA, which spans 48 bases and is read in frame from base 1. V has 0 bases trimmed and J has 0 bases trimmed; junction bases matching no gene number 4. In Seattle, one collaborating source enrolled patients while the infection was active and tracked those patients longitudinally over the course of disease. Collaborating institutions collected whole blood in K2EDTA tubes following their own protocols. Collaborator samples were shipped for TCRbeta analysis as frozen whole blood, isolated PBMCs, or DNA extracted from either sample type.

The chain is made from TRBV3-1 (or the pseudogene TRBV3-2) and TRBJ2-7; the central 8 bases match TRBD2. Sequenced: peripheral blood. The sequence was collected from a woman aged 25 to 45 with COVID-19, enrolled during active disease. The bases read TGTGCCAGCAGCCAAGATAGCGGGATCCGCTCCTACGAGCAGTACTTC. Translation gives CASSQDSGIRSYEQYF.